What follows is one T cell receptor (beta chain) and its context. Its antigen is undetermined. These data originate in a study of shared clonotypes between healthy human individuals. About the study: Three plates each covered CD4 naive and memory; CD8 naive two, CD8 memory one.

Profiled with immunoSEQ multiplex PCR; TCRdb holds only in-frame clones, not every one. This table has approximately 2.5 million clones, around nine tenths appearing once. V was clipped by 7 bases and J by 4 bases, with 12 bases between them. The CDR3 consists of 13 residues. CDR1 is MNHNS and CDR2 is SASEGT in the germline V gene. Study results and limitations: A handful of donors had roughly 5.2% of their naive CD4 clonotypes in common. The represented genetic and exposure-history diversity was limited by the small number of donors. Unshared clonotypes carried lower generation probabilities than those common to all four donors.

The chain is built from TRBV6-1 and TRBJ2-3; no reliable D call. The receptor's source is a man younger than 30 in good health. Sequencing was done on a sample of naive CD4+ T cells sorted from blood. The sample's subset: CD45RA+ positively selected. The CDR3 spells CASIDTYPDTQYF. For the CDR3, the DNA is TGTGCCAGCATAGATACATACCCAGATACGCAGTATTTT.